A single sample gave rise to the 6 T cell receptor beta chains below, sequenced in a study of blood T cell repertoires in COVID-19. Method: immunoSEQ multiplex PCR; TCRdb's copy keeps in-frame clones and lacks some. The data show under 30,000 clones, under 95% seen once. The sample comprised peripheral blood. All receptors derive from a woman aged 50 to 60 with active COVID-19.

The chain has TRBV28 and TRBJ2-1; D call uncertain. V was shortened by 4 bases and J by 0 bases, with 7 bases between the two germline ends. This CDR3 contains 14 residues. Per the germline V gene, CDR1 is MDHEN and CDR2 is SYDVKM. As DNA, the CDR3 is TGTGCCAGCAGTTCCCTAAGCTCCTACAATGAGCAGTTCTTC. Translated, it gives CASSSLSSYNEQFF.

This chain links TRBV7-9 with TRBJ1-1; the D is unclear. Trimming cost V 4 bases and J 3 bases, with 9 bases left between them. The germline gives CDR1 SEHNR, CDR2 FQNEAQ (reference sequence). This CDR3 is 13 amino acids long. CDR3 DNA: TGTGCCAGCAGCTCCCCAGGATACACTGAAGCTTTCTTT. Translation gives CASSSPGYTEAFF.

The rearrangement uses TRBV15 and TRBJ2-7; the D gene is possibly TRBD1 (5 bases). CDR3 length: 13 amino acids. The ends were cut back, 3 bases at V and 5 bases at J, with 11 bases in the middle. Germline loops: CDR1 LNHNV, CDR2 YYDKDF (reference sequence). For the CDR3, the DNA is TGTGCCACCAGCAGGGGGCCGCCCGACGAGCAGTACTTC. Its protein product is CATSRGPPDEQYF. Full variable domain (missing parts from reference TRBV15 and TRBJ2-7): DAMVIQNPRYQVTQFGKPVTLSCSQTLNHNVMYWYQQKSSQAPKLLFHYYDKDFNNEADTPDNFQSRRPNTSFCFLDIRSPGLGDTAMYLCATSRGPPDEQYFGPGTRLTVT.

The chain combines TRBV7-6 with TRBJ1-5, with D tentatively TRBD1 (6 bases). V shed 5 bases and J shed 3 bases, with 20 bases lying between them. Germline V gene sequence: CDR1 SGHVS, CDR2 FNYEAQ. CDR3 length equals 17 residues. This CDR3 reads CASSNSTGLGYNQPQHF. The CDR3 nucleotides are TGTGCCAGCAGCAACTCCACAGGGTTGGGATACAATCAGCCCCAGCATTTT.

The rearrangement uses TRBV15 and TRBJ2-1; 11 nucleotides align to TRBD1. The germline CDR1 and CDR2 sequences are LNHNV and YYDKDF (reference sequence). Trimming removed 5 bases from V and 6 bases from J; junction bases left unmatched: 9. This CDR3 has 16 amino acids. The DNA for the CDR3 is TGTGCCACCAGCCCCCAAGGGACAGGGGGTTCCAATGAGCAGTTCTTC. This translates into CATSPQGTGGSNEQFF.

This sequence joins TRBV4-2 and TRBJ1-1; no clear D. With 1 base removed from V and 0 bases from J, the gap between germline ends came to 9 bases. The germline V gene encodes CDR1 LGHNA and CDR2 YNFKEQ. CDR3 length: 15 amino acids. The CDR3 reads CASSQVAGLNTEAFF. CDR3 in DNA: TGTGCCAGCAGCCAAGTGGCGGGGTTGAACACTGAAGCTTTCTTT.